The clone carrying this T cell receptor beta chain was found many times. The antigen is unknown. These data belong to a study of T-cell memory formation after mild COVID-19. For the study at large: Most TCR clusters belonged to a single donor.

After removal of 1 base from V and 7 bases from J, the junction contained 7 bases not matched to a gene. Germline V gene sequence: CDR1 LGHDT, CDR2 YNNKEL (reference sequence). This CDR3 is 15 amino acids long. One entry per CDR3 protein results from TCRdb running MiXCR on the 5' RACE reads. The table has under 60,000 distinct CDR3 sequences, approximately 9% seen once; the top ten hold over 9.5%. Study observations and caveats: From day 15 to 85, contracting clones were balanced between CD4 and CD8, whereas later expanders leaned toward CD4+. Proof of SARS-CoV-2 specificity was absent for the second-wave clones that crested on day 37. Certain responding clones were present in pre-infection memory, suggesting participation of cross-reactive memory.

This chain links TRBV3-1 with TRBJ2-7; 10 bases match TRBD2. Material for sequencing was PBMCs or a T cell subset sorted from them (not recorded which). This TCR was recovered from an adult woman who had mild COVID-19 (a few samples of this study predate the infection). Cell type and time point are not known. CDR3 amino acids: CASSQVAGGPAEQYF. The CDR3 region has the DNA TGTGCCAGCAGCCAAGTAGCGGGAGGCCCTGCGGAGCAGTACTTC.